This T cell receptor beta chain comes out of a study of molecular identifiers for immune sequencing clone quantification. Whole-study context: In replicates, the authors split RNA from roughly 18,000 or 92,000 naive CD8 cells five ways and sequenced four.

TCRdb ran MiXCR on the PCR reads and lists one entry per CDR3 protein. The profile covers about 640,000 distinct CDR3 sequences, with 20% appearing a single time and 0.85% taken by the ten largest. At least ten counts were recorded for this clonotype. This CDR3 is 14 amino acids long. Germline CDR1 MNHEY, CDR2 SVGAGI. V shed 8 bases and J shed 1 base, with 12 bases lying between them. Material for sequencing was naive CD8+ T cells from blood, with Jurkat cell RNA spiked in. Subset in this sample: FACS-sorted CD8+CD4-CCR7+CD45RA+ naive T cells. The receptor was isolated from a human donor in good health. Some libraries in this study had Jurkat cell RNA spiked in. The J gene is TRBJ2-1, the V gene TRBV6-5, with D perhaps assigned TRBD1 or TRBD2 (6 bases each). CDR3 in amino acids: CASGRDTSYNEQFF. In DNA form, the CDR3 reads TGTGCCAGCGGGCGGGACACATCCTACAATGAGCAGTTCTTC.